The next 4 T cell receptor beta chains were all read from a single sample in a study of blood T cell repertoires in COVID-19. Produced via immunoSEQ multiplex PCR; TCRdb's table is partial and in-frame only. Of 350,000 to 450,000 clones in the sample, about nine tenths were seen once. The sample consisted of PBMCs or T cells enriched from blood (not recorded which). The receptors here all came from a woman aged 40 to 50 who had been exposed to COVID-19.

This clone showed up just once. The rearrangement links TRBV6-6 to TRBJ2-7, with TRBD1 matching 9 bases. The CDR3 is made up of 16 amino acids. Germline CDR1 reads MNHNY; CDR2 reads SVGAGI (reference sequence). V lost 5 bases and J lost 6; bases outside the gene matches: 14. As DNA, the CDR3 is TGTGCCAGCAGTACAACCGGGACAGGGTCGGGAGGCGAGCAGTACTTC. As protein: CASSTTGTGSGGEQYF.

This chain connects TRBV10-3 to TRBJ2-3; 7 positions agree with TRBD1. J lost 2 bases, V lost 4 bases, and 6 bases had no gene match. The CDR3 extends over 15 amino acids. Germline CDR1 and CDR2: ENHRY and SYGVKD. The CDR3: CAISVGQVHTDTQYF. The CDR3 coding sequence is TGTGCCATCAGTGTCGGACAGGTCCACACAGATACGCAGTATTTT.

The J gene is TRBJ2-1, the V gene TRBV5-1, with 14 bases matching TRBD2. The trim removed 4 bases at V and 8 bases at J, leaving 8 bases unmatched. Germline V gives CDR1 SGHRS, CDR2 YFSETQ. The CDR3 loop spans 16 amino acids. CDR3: CASSGGGTSGGDEQFF. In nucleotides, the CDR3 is TGCGCCAGCAGCGGGGGCGGGACTAGCGGGGGCGATGAGCAGTTCTTC.

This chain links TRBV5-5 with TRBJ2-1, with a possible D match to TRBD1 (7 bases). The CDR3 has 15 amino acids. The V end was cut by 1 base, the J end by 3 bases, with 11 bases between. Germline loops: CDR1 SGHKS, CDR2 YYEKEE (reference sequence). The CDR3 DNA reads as TGTGCCAGCAGCTTGAGACAGGGACTCTACAATGAGCAGTTCTTC. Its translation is CASSLRQGLYNEQFF.